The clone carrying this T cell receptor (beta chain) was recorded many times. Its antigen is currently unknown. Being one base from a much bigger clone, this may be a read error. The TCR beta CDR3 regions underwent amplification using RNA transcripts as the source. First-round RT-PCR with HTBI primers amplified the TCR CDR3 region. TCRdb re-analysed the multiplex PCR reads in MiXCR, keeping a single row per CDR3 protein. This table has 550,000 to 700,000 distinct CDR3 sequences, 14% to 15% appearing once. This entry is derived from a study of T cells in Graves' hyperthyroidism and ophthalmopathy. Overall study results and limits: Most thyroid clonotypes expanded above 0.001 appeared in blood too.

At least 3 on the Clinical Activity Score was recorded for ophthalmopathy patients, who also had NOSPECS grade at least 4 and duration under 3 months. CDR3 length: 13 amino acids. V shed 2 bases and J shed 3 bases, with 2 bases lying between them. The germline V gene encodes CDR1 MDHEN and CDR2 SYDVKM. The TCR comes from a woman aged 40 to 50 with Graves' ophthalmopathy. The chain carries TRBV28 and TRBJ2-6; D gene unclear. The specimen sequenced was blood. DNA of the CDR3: TGTGCCAGCAGTTTAAATGGGGCCAACGTCCTGACTTTC. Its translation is CASSLNGANVLTF.